This T cell receptor beta chain was observed in a study of CD8+ T cells in alopecia areata. Sequencing relied on a cDNA template that was reverse transcribed from extracted RNA. Generated by immunoSEQ multiplex PCR, the TCRdb table keeps only in-frame clones and is missing some. The table lists around 150,000 clones, around 57% of them singletons, with 4.8% in the top ten. A remark on this clone: Its target is unknown.

The CDR3 runs 11 residues. V trimming: 2 bases; J trimming: 10 bases; junction bases outside the gene matches: 1. CDR1 SGHAT and CDR2 FQNNGV come from the germline V gene. General study points: Especially in alopecia totalis/universalis, lesional scalp showed greater clonality than normal scalp did.

Sequenced: CD4+ T cells sorted from blood. The sequence was collected from a human donor in good health. This chain connects TRBV11-2 to TRBJ1-1, with 7 bases that match TRBD1. The CDR3 DNA sequence: TGTGCCAGCAGCTTAACAGGGGCAGCTTTCTTT. Encoded protein: CASSLTGAAFF.